A single sample gave rise to the 2 T cell receptor beta chains below, sequenced in a study of T cells in Graves' hyperthyroidism and ophthalmopathy. Using RNA transcripts as the source, TCR beta CDR3 regions were amplified. The study used the HTBI primer set for a first-round RT-PCR of the TCR CDR3. TCRdb redid the calling of the multiplex PCR reads with MiXCR, one entry per CDR3 protein. The sample includes roughly 800,000 distinct CDR3 sequences, 38% of them seen just once. The sequenced sample was blood. The receptors derive from a man aged 18 to 30 with Graves' hyperthyroidism.

Of note for this clonotype: Being one base from a much bigger clone, this may be a read error. The V gene is TRBV7-3, the J gene TRBJ1-2, with D tentatively TRBD1 (6 bases). The CDR3 contains 16 residues. Germline-derived CDR1 and CDR2 are SGHTA and FQGTGA. V dropped 7 bases and J dropped 0 bases, with 18 bases sitting between them. This CDR3 is CASTYVTGLANYGYTF. The CDR3 DNA reads as TGTGCCAGCACCTACGTGACAGGCTTAGCTAACTATGGCTACACCTTC.

This clonotype was found once. This chain uses TRBV4-1 with TRBJ2-7; D is ambiguous. CDR1 and CDR2 from the germline V gene are MGHRA and YSYEKL. V gave up 1 base and J gave up 0 bases, with 10 bases separating them. The CDR3 is made up of 15 amino acids. This CDR3 reads CASSQGMDPSYEQYF. CDR3 bases: TGCGCCAGCAGCCAAGGGATGGACCCCTCCTACGAGCAGTACTTC.